Here is one T cell receptor (beta chain) with its context. The target antigen is unknown. Other DNA sequences in the sample encode the same CDR3. Germline CDR1 reads MRHNA; CDR2 reads SNTAGT. This CDR3 is built from 13 residues. Trimming cost V 2 bases and J 4 bases, with 8 bases left between them. Data came from immunoSEQ multiplex PCR; TCRdb stores just in-frame clones and leaves some out. This sample has 45,000 to 60,000 clones, with 70% to 75% found just once. The data are from a study of T cell clones after liver transplantation. Study-level information: TCRbeta sequencing after a pre-transplant mixed lymphocyte reaction identified graft-donor-reactive clones, later tracked in post-transplant blood. Study-wide results and caveats: Graft donor-reactive T cells possibly entered the graft instead of undergoing deletion. Low donor cell numbers restricted donor-reactive repertoire measurement in two subjects. In 5 of 8 subjects, circulating graft-donor-reactive CD4 TCRbeta sequences fell significantly after transplant.

V is TRBV6-4 and J is TRBJ1-1; unclear D gene. The sequence was collected from a human patient who received a liver transplant. These T cells may partly come from the graft donor. The starting material was CD4+ T cells from blood, obtained at the 22-month timepoint. Written as DNA, the CDR3 is TGTGCCAGCAGTGACGAGGGTGGCACTGAAGCTTTCTTT. It encodes CASSDEGGTEAFF.